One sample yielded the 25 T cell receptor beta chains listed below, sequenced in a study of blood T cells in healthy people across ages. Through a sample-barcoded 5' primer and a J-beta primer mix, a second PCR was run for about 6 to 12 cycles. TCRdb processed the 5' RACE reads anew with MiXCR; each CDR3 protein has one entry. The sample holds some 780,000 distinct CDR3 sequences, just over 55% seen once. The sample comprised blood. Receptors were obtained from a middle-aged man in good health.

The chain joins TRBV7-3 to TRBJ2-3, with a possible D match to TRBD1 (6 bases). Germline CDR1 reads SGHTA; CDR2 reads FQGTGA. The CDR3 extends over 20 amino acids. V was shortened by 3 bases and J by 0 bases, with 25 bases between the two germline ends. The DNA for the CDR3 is TGTGCCAGCAGCTTGGTCCCGAGGACAGAAAAGGGTGCAAGCACAGATACGCAGTATTTT. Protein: CASSLVPRTEKGASTDTQYF.

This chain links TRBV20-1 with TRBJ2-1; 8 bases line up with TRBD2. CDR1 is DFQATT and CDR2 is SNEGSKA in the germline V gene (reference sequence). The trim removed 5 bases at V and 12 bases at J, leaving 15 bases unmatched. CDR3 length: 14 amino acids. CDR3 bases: TGCAGTGCTTCCTCGGCTCGGGAGGGCCGCGGGCAGTTCTTC. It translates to CSASSAREGRGQFF.

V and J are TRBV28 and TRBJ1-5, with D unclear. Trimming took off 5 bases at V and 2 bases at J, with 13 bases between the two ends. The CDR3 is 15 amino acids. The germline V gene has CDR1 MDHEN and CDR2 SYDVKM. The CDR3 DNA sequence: TGTGCCAGCAGTCCCCGGGCCGGCCGCAATCAGCCCCAGCATTTT. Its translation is CASSPRAGRNQPQHF.

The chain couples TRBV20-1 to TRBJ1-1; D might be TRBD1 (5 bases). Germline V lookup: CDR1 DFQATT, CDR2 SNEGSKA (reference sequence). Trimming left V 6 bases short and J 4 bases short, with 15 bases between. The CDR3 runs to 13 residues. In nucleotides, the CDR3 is TGCAGTGCACCAGGGCCCGTGGGCACTGAAGCTTTCTTT. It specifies CSAPGPVGTEAFF.

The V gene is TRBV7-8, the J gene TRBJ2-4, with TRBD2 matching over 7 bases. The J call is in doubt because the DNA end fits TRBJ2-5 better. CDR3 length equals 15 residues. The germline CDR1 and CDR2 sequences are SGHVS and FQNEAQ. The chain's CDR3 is CASSFGSSGSKTQYF. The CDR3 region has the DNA TGTGCCAGCAGCTTTGGGTCTAGCGGATCAAAGACCCAGTACTTC.

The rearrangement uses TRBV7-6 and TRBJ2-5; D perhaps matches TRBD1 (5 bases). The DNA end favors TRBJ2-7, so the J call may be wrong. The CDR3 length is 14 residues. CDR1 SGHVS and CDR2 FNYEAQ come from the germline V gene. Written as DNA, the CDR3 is TGTGCCAGCAGCTCAGTGACAGAAACCTACGAGCAGTACTTC. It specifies CASSSVTETYEQYF.

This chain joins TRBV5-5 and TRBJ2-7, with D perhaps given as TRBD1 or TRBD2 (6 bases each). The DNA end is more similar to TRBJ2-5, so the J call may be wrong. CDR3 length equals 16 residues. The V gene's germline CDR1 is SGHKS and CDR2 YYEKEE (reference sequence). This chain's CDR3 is CASTEAGYHGGETQYF. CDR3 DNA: TGTGCCAGCACCGAGGCAGGCTACCACGGGGGCGAGACCCAGTACTTC.

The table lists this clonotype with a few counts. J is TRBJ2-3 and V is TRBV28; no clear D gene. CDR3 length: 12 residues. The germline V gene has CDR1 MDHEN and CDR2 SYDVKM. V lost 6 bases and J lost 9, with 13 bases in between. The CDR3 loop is CASSPTAATQYF. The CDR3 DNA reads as TGTGCCAGCAGCCCGACGGCAGCCACGCAGTATTTT.

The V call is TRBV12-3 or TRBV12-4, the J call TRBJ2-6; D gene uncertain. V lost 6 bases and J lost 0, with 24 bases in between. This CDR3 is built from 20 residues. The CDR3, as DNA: TGTGCCAGCAGACCTAAAGCTCATCGTTTGGCCGACTCTGGGGCCAACGTCCTGACTTTC. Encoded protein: CASRPKAHRLADSGANVLTF.

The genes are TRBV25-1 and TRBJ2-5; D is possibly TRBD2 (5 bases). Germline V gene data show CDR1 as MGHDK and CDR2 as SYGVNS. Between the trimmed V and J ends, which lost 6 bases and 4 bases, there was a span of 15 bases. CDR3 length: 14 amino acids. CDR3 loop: CASSYSGDGETQYF. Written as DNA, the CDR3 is TGTGCCAGCAGCTATTCCGGGGATGGAGAGACCCAGTACTTC. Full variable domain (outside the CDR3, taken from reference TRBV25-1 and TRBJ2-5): EADIYQTPRYLVIGTGKKITLECSQTMGHDKMYWYQQDPGMELHLIHYSYGVNSTEKGDLSSESTVSRIRTEHFPLTLESARPSHTSQYLCASSYSGDGETQYFGPGTRLLVL.

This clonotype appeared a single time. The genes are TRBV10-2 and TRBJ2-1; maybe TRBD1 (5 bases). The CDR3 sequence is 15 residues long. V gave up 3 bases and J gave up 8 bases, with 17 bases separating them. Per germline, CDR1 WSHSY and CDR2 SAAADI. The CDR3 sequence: CASSEGAAYSDEQFF. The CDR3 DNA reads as TGCGCCAGCAGTGAAGGGGCGGCCTACAGCGATGAGCAGTTCTTC.

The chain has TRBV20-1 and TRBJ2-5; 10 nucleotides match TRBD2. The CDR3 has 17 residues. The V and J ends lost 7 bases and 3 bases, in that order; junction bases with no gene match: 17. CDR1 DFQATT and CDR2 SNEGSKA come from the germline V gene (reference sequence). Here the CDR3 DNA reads TGCAGTGTAGGGCCAAGCGGGGGGGCTGTAAGGGAAGAGACCCAGTACTTC. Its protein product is CSVGPSGGAVREETQYF.

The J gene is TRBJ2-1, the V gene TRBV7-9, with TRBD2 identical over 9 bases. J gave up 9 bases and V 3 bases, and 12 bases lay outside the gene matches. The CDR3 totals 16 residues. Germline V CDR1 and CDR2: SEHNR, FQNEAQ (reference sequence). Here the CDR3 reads CASSFSGSSSGPEQFF. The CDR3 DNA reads TGTGCCAGCAGCTTTAGCGGGAGCTCGAGCGGCCCTGAGCAGTTCTTC.

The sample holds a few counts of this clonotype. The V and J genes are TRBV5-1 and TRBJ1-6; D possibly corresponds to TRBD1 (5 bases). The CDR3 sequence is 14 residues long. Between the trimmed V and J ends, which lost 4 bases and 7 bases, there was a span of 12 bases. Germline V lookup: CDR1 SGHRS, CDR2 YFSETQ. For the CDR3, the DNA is TGCGCCAGCAGCCCCCAGGGATCCAATTCACCCCTCCACTTT. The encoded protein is CASSPQGSNSPLHF.

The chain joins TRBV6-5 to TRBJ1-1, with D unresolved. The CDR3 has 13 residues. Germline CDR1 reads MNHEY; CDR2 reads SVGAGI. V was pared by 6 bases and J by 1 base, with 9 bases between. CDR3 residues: CASSRQRNTEAFF. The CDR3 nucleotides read TGTGCCAGCAGCAGGCAGAGGAACACTGAAGCTTTCTTT.

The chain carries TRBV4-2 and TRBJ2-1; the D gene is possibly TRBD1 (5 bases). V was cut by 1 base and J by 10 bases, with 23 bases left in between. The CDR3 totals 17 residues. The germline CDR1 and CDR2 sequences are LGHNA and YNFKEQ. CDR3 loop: CASSQAFRERASGEQFF. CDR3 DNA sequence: TGTGCCAGCAGCCAAGCGTTTAGAGAACGGGCTTCAGGGGAGCAGTTCTTC.

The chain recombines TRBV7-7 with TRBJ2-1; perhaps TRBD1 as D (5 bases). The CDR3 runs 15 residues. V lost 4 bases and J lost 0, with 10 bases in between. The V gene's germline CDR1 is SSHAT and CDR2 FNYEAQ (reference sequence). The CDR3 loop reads CASSSREGSYNEQFF. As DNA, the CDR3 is TGTGCCAGCAGCTCCAGGGAAGGCTCCTACAATGAGCAGTTCTTC. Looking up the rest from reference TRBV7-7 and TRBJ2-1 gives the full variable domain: GAGVSQSPRYKVTKRGQDVTLRCDPISSHATLYWYQQALGQGPEFLTYFNYEAQPDKSGLPSDRFSAERPEGSISTLTIQRTEQRDSAMYRCASSSREGSYNEQFFGPGTRLTVL.

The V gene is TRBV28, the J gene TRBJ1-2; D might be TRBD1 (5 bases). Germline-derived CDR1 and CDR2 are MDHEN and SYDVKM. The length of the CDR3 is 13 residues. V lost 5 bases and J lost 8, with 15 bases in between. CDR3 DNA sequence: TGTGCCAGCAGTCCCCAATTGAGGGGAGGCTACACCTTC. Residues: CASSPQLRGGYTF.

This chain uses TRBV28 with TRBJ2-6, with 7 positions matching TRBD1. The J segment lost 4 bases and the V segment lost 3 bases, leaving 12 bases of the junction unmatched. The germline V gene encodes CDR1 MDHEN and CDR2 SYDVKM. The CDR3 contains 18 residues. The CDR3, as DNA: TGTGCCAGCAGTTTGTCCCTTAAACAGGGGCCCGGGGCCAACGTCCTGACTTTC. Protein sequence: CASSLSLKQGPGANVLTF.

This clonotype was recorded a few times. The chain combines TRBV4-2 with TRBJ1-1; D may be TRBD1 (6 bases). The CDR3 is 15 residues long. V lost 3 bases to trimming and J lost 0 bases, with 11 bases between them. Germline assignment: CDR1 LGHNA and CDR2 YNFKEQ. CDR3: CASSHRGQMNTEAFF. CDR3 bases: TGTGCCAGCAGCCACCGGGGACAAATGAACACTGAAGCTTTCTTT.

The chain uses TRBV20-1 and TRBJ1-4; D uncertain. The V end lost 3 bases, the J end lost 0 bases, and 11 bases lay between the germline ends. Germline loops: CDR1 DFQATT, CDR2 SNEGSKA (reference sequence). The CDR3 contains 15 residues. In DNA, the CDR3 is TGCAGTGCTAGGTATATGGGTGCAACTAATGAAAAACTGTTTTTT. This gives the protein CSARYMGATNEKLFF.

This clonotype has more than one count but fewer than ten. The CDR3, as DNA: TGTGCCAGCAGCGTAGCAGTAGGGGGACTAGCAGGGGATACGCAGTATTTT. Translated: CASSVAVGGLAGDTQYF. The chain employs TRBV9 and TRBJ2-3, with 9 bases matching TRBD2. The junction had 11 bases not matched to a gene; V was cut back by 0 bases and J by 6 bases. This CDR3 spans 17 amino acids. Germline-derived CDR1 and CDR2 are SGDLS and YYNGEE.

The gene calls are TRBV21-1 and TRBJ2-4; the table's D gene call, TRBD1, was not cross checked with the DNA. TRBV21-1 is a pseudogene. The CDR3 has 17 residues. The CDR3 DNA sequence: TGTGCCAGCAGCAAATTGGGACGGATTCTAGCCAAAAACATTCAGTACTTC. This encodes CASSKLGRILAKNIQYF.

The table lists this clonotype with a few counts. Written as DNA, the CDR3 is TGTGCCAGCAGCGTAGGTACAGGGGCCAACGAGCAGTACTTC. Its translation: CASSVGTGANEQYF. This chain links TRBV9 with TRBJ2-5, with 7 bases matching TRBD1. The DNA end is a closer match to TRBJ2-7, so the J assignment may be wrong. This CDR3 has 14 residues. The germline CDR1 and CDR2 sequences are SGDLS and YYNGEE.

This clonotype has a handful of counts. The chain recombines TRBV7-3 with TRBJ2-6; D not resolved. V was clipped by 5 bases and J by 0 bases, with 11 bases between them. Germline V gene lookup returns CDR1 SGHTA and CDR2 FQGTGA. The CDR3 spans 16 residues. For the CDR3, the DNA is TGTGCCAGCAGCGAAAGGCCTGTCTCTGGGGCCAACGTCCTGACTTTC. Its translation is CASSERPVSGANVLTF.